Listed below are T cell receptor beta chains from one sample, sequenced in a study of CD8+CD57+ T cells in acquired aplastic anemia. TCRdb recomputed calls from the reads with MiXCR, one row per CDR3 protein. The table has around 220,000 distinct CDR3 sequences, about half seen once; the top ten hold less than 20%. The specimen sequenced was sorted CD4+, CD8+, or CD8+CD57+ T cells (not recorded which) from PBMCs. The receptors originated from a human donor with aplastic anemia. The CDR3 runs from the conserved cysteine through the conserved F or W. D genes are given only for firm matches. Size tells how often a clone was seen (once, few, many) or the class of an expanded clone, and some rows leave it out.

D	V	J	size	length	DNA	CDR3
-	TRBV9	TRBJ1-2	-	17	TGTGCCAGCAGCTTAGACACCCAGGTGGCAGGTCAAAGCGGCTACACCTTC	CASSLDTQVAGQSGYTF
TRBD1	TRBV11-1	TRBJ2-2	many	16	TGTGCCAGCGGCCTTGGGGACAGGGGGAACACCGGGGAGCTGTTTTTT	CASGLGDRGNTGELFF
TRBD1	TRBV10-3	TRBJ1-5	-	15	TGTGCCATCAGCGGGACAGGGGAGGTTTCGCAGCCCCAGCATTTT	CAISGTGEVSQPQHF
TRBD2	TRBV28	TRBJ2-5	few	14	TGTGCCAGCAGTTTCCAGCGGGGTGAAGAGACCCAGTACTTC	CASSFQRGEETQYF
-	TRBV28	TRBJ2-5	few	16	TGTGCCAGCAGTTTAGTTGGCGGGGGCCCCCAAGAGACCCAGTACTTC	CASSLVGGGPQETQYF
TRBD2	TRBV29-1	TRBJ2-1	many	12	TGCAGCGTGGGGGGAAAGCGGGAGGAGCAGTTCTTC	CSVGGKREEQFF
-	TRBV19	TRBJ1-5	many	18	TGTGCCAGTACGAGCTGGACGGTACAGGGAGTCGGCAATCAGCCCCAGCATTTT	CASTSWTVQGVGNQPQHF
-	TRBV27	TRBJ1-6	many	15	TGTGCCAGCATGGCGATAATAACCTATAATTCACCCCTCCACTTT	CASMAIITYNSPLHF
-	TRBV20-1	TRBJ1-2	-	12	TGCAGTGCGTATACAGGGACTCATGGCTACACCTTC	CSAYTGTHGYTF
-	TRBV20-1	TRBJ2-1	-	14	TGCAGTGCCAGAGCAAGAGCGGACTACAATGAGCAGTTCTTC	CSARARADYNEQFF
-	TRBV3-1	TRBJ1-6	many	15	TGTGCCAGCAGCCCCCTCGACCCGACTAATTCACCCCTCCACTTT	CASSPLDPTNSPLHF
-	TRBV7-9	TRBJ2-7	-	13	TGTGCCAGCAGCTTCACAGGGCGGGACGAGCAGTACTTC	CASSFTGRDEQYF
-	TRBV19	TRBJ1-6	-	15	TGTGCCAGTAGTCAACAGGGTCTGGGCAATTCACCCCTCCACTTT	CASSQQGLGNSPLHF
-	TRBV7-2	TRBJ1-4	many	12	TGTGCCAGCAGCTTAGTGCCGAGTAGACTGTTTTTT	CASSLVPSRLFF
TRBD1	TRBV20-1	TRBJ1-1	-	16	TGCAGTGCTAGAGGAATGGACAGGGTTGATGGCACTGAAGCTTTCTTT	CSARGMDRVDGTEAFF
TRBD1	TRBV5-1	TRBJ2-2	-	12	TGCGCCAGCGCCAGGGGGACCGGGGAGCTGTTTTTT	CASARGTGELFF
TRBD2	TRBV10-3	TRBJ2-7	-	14	TGTGCCATCTGGGGGGGGACTGGCGCCTACGAGCAGTACTTC	CAIWGGTGAYEQYF
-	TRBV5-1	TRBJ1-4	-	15	TGCGCCAGCAGCTTAACGGGGGTCGCTAGTGAAAAACTGTTTTTT	CASSLTGVASEKLFF
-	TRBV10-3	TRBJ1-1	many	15	TGTGCCATCAGTGACCCCAGCAGTACCAACACTGAAGCTTTCTTT	CAISDPSSTNTEAFF
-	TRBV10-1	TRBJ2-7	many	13	TGCGCCAGCAGTGAGAGGGGCCCCTACGAGCAGTACTTC	CASSERGPYEQYF
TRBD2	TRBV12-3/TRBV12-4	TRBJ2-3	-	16	TGTGCCAGCACCCCCCGAATCAGCGGGGGCACAGATACGCAGTATTTT	CASTPRISGGTDTQYF
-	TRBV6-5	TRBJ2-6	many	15	TGTGCCAGCAGTTACTCGAGATCCGGGGCCAACGTCCTGACTTTC	CASSYSRSGANVLTF
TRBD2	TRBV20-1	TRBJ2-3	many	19	TGCAGTGCTAGGGGGACGGGGACTAGCGGGGGGTCCTTCGGGGGTACGCAGTATTTT	CSARGTGTSGGSFGGTQYF
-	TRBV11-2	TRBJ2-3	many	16	TGTGCCAGCAGCTTAGCGCCCGGGGAACGAACAGATACGCAGTATTTT	CASSLAPGERTDTQYF
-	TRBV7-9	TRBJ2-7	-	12	TGTGCCAGCAGCCCGGGGGGCGTCGAGCAGTACTTC	CASSPGGVEQYF
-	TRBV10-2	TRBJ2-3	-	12	TGCGCCAGCCGACTAACGGGAGATACGCAGTATTTT	CASRLTGDTQYF
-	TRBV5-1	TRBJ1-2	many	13	TGCGCCAGCAGCTGGGGTGGGGTCCGGGGCTACACCTTC	CASSWGGVRGYTF
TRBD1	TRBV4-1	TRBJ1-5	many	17	TGCGCCAGCAGCCAAGTATCAGGACAGGGTAGCAATCAGCCCCAGCATTTT	CASSQVSGQGSNQPQHF
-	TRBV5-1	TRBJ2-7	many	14	TGCGCCAGCAGCTCGACAGGTGGAACCTACGAGCAGTACTTC	CASSSTGGTYEQYF
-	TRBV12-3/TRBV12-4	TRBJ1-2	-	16	TGTGCCAGCAGTTTATCCGGGCAGGGGAGCGACTATGGCTACACCTTC	CASSLSGQGSDYGYTF
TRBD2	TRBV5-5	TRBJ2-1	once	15	TGTGCCAGCAGCGTAGGAGGCGGGGGGGACGATGAGCAGTTCTTC	CASSVGGGGDDEQFF
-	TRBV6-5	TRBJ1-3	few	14	TGTGCCAGCAATCGGGGGGACTCTGGAAACACCATATATTTT	CASNRGDSGNTIYF
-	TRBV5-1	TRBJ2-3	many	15	TGCGCCAGCAGCTTGGCCGGTCAACCCTCCGATACGCAGTATTTT	CASSLAGQPSDTQYF
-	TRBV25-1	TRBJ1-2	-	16	TGTGCCAGCAGACCCGACCCAGGGACTACAAACTATGGCTACACCTTC	CASRPDPGTTNYGYTF
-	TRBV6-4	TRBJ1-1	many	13	TGTGCCAGCAGTAAAGAACTGAACACTGAAGCTTTCTTT	CASSKELNTEAFF
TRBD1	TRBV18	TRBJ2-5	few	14	TGTGCCAGCTCAAGGGGACAGCCCCAAGAGACCCAGTACTTC	CASSRGQPQETQYF
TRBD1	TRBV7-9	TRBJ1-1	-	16	TGTGCCAGCAGCTTAGGGACAGGGACGGGGGACACTGAAGCTTTCTTT	CASSLGTGTGDTEAFF
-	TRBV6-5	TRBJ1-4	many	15	TGTGCCAGCACGCGAGGGGGGACGGCTAATGAAAAACTGTTTTTT	CASTRGGTANEKLFF
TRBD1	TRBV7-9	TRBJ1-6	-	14	TGTGCCAGCAGCCTGACAGGGAGAAGATCACCCCTCCACTTT	CASSLTGRRSPLHF
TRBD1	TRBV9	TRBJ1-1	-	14	TGTGCCAGCAGCCCCACGACAGGGACCCCTGAAGCTTTCTTT	CASSPTTGTPEAFF
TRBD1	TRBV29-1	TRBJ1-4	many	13	TGCAGCGTTCGGGAGACAGGGCTTGAAAAACTGTTTTTT	CSVRETGLEKLFF